These T cell receptor beta chains were read from a single sample in a study of regulatory T cells in long-lasting Graves disease. TCRdb processed the multiplex PCR reads anew with MiXCR; each CDR3 protein has one entry. The data show approximately 350,000 distinct CDR3 sequences, 10% to 15% seen once. This sample also appeared in a second study, on T cells in Graves' hyperthyroidism and ophthalmopathy.

The sequenced sample was peripheral blood mononuclear cells (PBMCs), obtained at new diagnosis, from a patient treated with antithyroid drugs. The receptors originated from a woman aged 18-35 years with Graves disease. CDR3s include the opening cysteine and the closing phenylalanine or tryptophan. The order of the fields is CDR3 protein, CDR3 DNA, CDR3 length, D gene, clone size, J gene, V gene. D genes are given only for firm matches. Not all rows give a size; the values are once, few, many and, for expanded clones, a class.

CDR3aa: CASRTGTGGYEQYF
CDR3nt: TGTGCCAGCAGAACCGGGACAGGGGGCTACGAGCAGTACTTC
len: 14
d_gene: TRBD1
abundance: many
j_gene: TRBJ2-7
v_gene: TRBV6-1

CDR3aa: CATSRDLDTSSYNEQFF
CDR3nt: TGTGCCACCAGCAGAGATCTCGACACATCCTCCTACAATGAGCAGTTCTTC
len: 17
d_gene: NA
abundance: NA
j_gene: TRBJ2-1
v_gene: TRBV15

CDR3aa: CASTLSGEMTYEQYF
CDR3nt: TGTGCCAGCACCCTATCCGGGGAGATGACATACGAGCAGTACTTC
len: 15
d_gene: NA
abundance: many
j_gene: TRBJ2-7
v_gene: TRBV27

CDR3aa: CAWSRGRARDTGELFF
CDR3nt: TGTGCCTGGAGTCGCGGGAGGGCCAGGGACACCGGGGAGCTGTTTTTT
len: 16
d_gene: TRBD2
abundance: many
j_gene: TRBJ2-2
v_gene: TRBV30

CDR3aa: CASSQADNYNEQFF
CDR3nt: TGTGCCAGCAGCCAAGCGGATAACTACAATGAGCAGTTCTTC
len: 14
d_gene: NA
abundance: many
j_gene: TRBJ2-1
v_gene: TRBV6-2/TRBV6-3

CDR3aa: CASGPRASTGELFF
CDR3nt: TGTGCTAGCGGGCCCCGGGCAAGCACCGGGGAGCTGTTTTTT
len: 14
d_gene: TRBD2
abundance: few
j_gene: TRBJ2-2
v_gene: TRBV7-7

CDR3aa: CSARDLGGNAYEQYF
CDR3nt: TGCAGTGCTAGAGACTTGGGGGGCAATGCCTACGAGCAGTACTTC
len: 15
d_gene: NA
abundance: many
j_gene: TRBJ2-7
v_gene: TRBV20-1

CDR3aa: CASSLALLREKLFF
CDR3nt: TGTGCCAGCAGCTTAGCGCTCTTGCGCGAAAAACTGTTTTTT
len: 14
d_gene: NA
abundance: many
j_gene: TRBJ1-4
v_gene: TRBV7-9

CDR3aa: CASSQGGGTYNEQFF
CDR3nt: TGTGCCAGCAGCCAAGGGGGAGGCACATACAATGAGCAGTTCTTC
len: 15
d_gene: NA
abundance: many
j_gene: TRBJ2-1
v_gene: TRBV4-3

CDR3aa: CASSFSGGELFF
CDR3nt: TGTGCCAGCAGCTTCTCCGGCGGGGAGCTGTTTTTT
len: 12
d_gene: NA
abundance: many
j_gene: TRBJ2-2
v_gene: TRBV11-2

CDR3aa: CASSAWDSGPQETQYF
CDR3nt: TGTGCCAGCAGCGCTTGGGACTCGGGGCCTCAAGAGACCCAGTACTTC
len: 16
d_gene: NA
abundance: few
j_gene: TRBJ2-5
v_gene: TRBV5-4

CDR3aa: CASSQDLITEGYSYEQYF
CDR3nt: TGTGCCAGCAGCCAAGATTTAATCACAGAGGGATACTCCTACGAGCAGTACTTC
len: 18
d_gene: NA
abundance: many
j_gene: TRBJ2-7
v_gene: TRBV3-1

CDR3aa: CASSLDLDRGWETQYF
CDR3nt: TGTGCCAGCAGCTTAGATTTGGACAGGGGTTGGGAGACCCAGTACTTC
len: 16
d_gene: TRBD1
abundance: many
j_gene: TRBJ2-5
v_gene: TRBV11-2

CDR3aa: CASSGTSGGPGPYNEQFF
CDR3nt: TGTGCCAGCAGTGGGACTAGCGGGGGCCCCGGCCCTTACAATGAGCAGTTCTTC
len: 18
d_gene: TRBD2
abundance: once
j_gene: TRBJ2-1
v_gene: TRBV2

CDR3aa: CASSYSPAGYYEQYF
CDR3nt: TGTGCCAGCAGTTACTCCCCAGCGGGGTACTACGAGCAGTACTTC
len: 15
d_gene: TRBD2
abundance: many
j_gene: TRBJ2-7
v_gene: TRBV6-5

CDR3aa: CSAMSGQYQGRGTGELFF
CDR3nt: TGCAGCGCCATGTCGGGACAGTATCAGGGGAGGGGAACCGGGGAGCTGTTTTTT
len: 18
d_gene: NA
abundance: few
j_gene: TRBJ2-2
v_gene: TRBV29-1

CDR3aa: CSGKQGAANTEAFF
CDR3nt: TGCAGCGGTAAGCAGGGAGCGGCGAACACTGAAGCTTTCTTT
len: 14
d_gene: NA
abundance: many
j_gene: TRBJ1-1
v_gene: TRBV29-1

CDR3aa: CASAFGLGDYGYTF
CDR3nt: TGTGCCAGCGCGTTTGGGCTGGGAGACTATGGCTACACCTTC
len: 14
d_gene: NA
abundance: few
j_gene: TRBJ1-2
v_gene: TRBV7-2

CDR3aa: CASSYRSSGANVLTF
CDR3nt: TGCGCCAGCAGCTATCGGAGCTCTGGGGCCAACGTCCTGACTTTC
len: 15
d_gene: NA
abundance: NA
j_gene: TRBJ2-6
v_gene: TRBV4-3

CDR3aa: CASSFGVGVSINEQFF
CDR3nt: TGTGCCAGCAGTTTTGGTGTAGGAGTGAGTATAAATGAGCAGTTCTTC
len: 16
d_gene: NA
abundance: many
j_gene: TRBJ2-1
v_gene: TRBV12-3/TRBV12-4

CDR3aa: CATGDGPTDTQYF
CDR3nt: TGTGCCACCGGGGACGGGCCCACAGATACGCAGTATTTT
len: 13
d_gene: NA
abundance: many
j_gene: TRBJ2-3
v_gene: TRBV24-1

CDR3aa: CASSPRLDPNNEQFF
CDR3nt: TGTGCCAGCAGTCCCCGACTAGACCCCAACAATGAGCAGTTCTTC
len: 15
d_gene: NA
abundance: few
j_gene: TRBJ2-1
v_gene: TRBV2

CDR3aa: CASSQTSGYSYEQYF
CDR3nt: TGTGCCAGCAGCCAAACTTCGGGCTATTCCTACGAGCAGTACTTC
len: 15
d_gene: NA
abundance: many
j_gene: TRBJ2-7
v_gene: TRBV7-6

CDR3aa: CASSRAGTGNYGYTF
CDR3nt: TGTGCCAGCAGCCGAGCCGGGACAGGCAACTATGGCTACACCTTC
len: 15
d_gene: TRBD1
abundance: many
j_gene: TRBJ1-2
v_gene: TRBV3-1